Shown below are 20 T cell receptor beta chains from a single sample sequenced in a study of Ad26.COV2.S vaccination and SARS-CoV-2 variants. Here immunoSEQ multiplex PCR was the method, and the copy in TCRdb shows in-frame clones only, minus some. The sample shows fewer than 400,000 clones, about 88% of them seen only once. The sample's treatment: some 20 received Ad26.COV2.S at low or high dose, single or two shots; roughly 5 received placebo; per-sample allocation not given. Sampling took place 63 days after the first vaccine or placebo injection. The sample here was peripheral blood, taken in a trial of Ad26.COV2.S vaccine versus placebo. These receptor sequences come from a person aged 18-60 years who received the Ad26.COV2.S COVID-19 vaccine or a placebo.

The chain employs TRBV19 and TRBJ2-1, with 11 bases identical to TRBD2. This CDR3 is 17 amino acids long. CDR1 LNHDA and CDR2 SQIVND come from the germline V gene (reference sequence). V lost 4 bases to trimming and J lost 4 bases; unmatched junction nucleotides: 9. CDR3 DNA: TGTGCCAGTAGTACCCTCCAGGGACTAGCGGCATACAATGAGCAGTTCTTC. It translates to CASSTLQGLAAYNEQFF. Full variable domain (missing parts from reference TRBV19 and TRBJ2-1): DGGITQSPKYLFRKEGQNVTLSCEQNLNHDAMYWYRQDPGQGLRLIYYSQIVNDFQKGDIAEGYSVSREKKESFPLTVTSAQKNPTAFYLCASSTLQGLAAYNEQFFGPGTRLTVL.

This clone has only a few counts. This rearrangement joins TRBV12-3 or TRBV12-4 to TRBJ2-2; D remains ambiguous. V was cut by 7 bases and J by 1 base, with 7 bases left in between. The CDR3 has 13 residues. CDR3 amino acids: CASMWQNTGELFF. The CDR3 nucleotides are TGTGCCAGCATGTGGCAGAACACCGGGGAGCTGTTTTTT.

The chain joins TRBV19 to TRBJ2-7; no reliable D call. Germline V lookup: CDR1 LNHDA, CDR2 SQIVND (reference sequence). This CDR3 has 14 amino acids. The V end was cut by 6 bases, the J end by 6 bases, with 18 bases between. DNA of the CDR3: TGTGCCAGTAGCATGATCCGATTCCCTCTCGAGCAGTACTTC. This codes for CASSMIRFPLEQYF.

The chain has TRBV29-1 and TRBJ2-1; 7 bases fit TRBD2. The CDR3 runs to 14 residues. Germline trimming cut 7 bases from V and 4 bases from J; bases unmatched to any gene: 10. CDR1 is SQVTM and CDR2 is ANQGSEA in the germline V gene. The CDR3 sequence is CSALAESAYNEQFF. The CDR3 region has the DNA TGCAGCGCTCTAGCGGAATCAGCGTACAATGAGCAGTTCTTC.

Comment on this clone: Additional DNA sequences in this sample encode the identical CDR3. The CDR3 region has the DNA TGCGCCAGCAGCCAAGGACAGGGGTCCTACGAGCAGTACTTC. It specifies CASSQGQGSYEQYF. The V and J genes are TRBV4-1 and TRBJ2-7, with TRBD1 matching over 8 bases. J gave up 1 base and V 1 base, and 0 bases lay outside the gene matches. The CDR3 runs to 14 residues. Germline loops: CDR1 MGHRA, CDR2 YSYEKL.

The chain joins TRBV7-8 to TRBJ1-2; a possible D gene is TRBD1 (5 bases). Per the germline V gene, CDR1 is SGHVS and CDR2 is FQNEAQ. The V end lost 1 base, the J end lost 3 bases, and 9 bases lay between the germline ends. CDR3 size: 14 residues. CDR3 DNA sequence: TGTGCCAGCAGCTTAGAATGGGGGGACTATGGCTACACCTTC. Its protein product is CASSLEWGDYGYTF.

This chain uses TRBV10-1 with TRBJ1-2, with TRBD1 matching over 9 bases. The junction had 6 bases not matched to a gene; V was cut back by 6 bases and J by 4 bases. The CDR3 consists of 14 residues. CDR1 and CDR2 from the germline V gene are WNHNN and SYGVQD (reference sequence). Here the CDR3 reads CASSPGQGTYGYTF. For the CDR3, the DNA is TGCGCCAGCAGCCCCGGACAGGGGACCTATGGCTACACCTTC.

DNA of the CDR3: TGTGCCAGCAGCTTAGGGACTAGGTCCCCCGTAGATACGCAGTATTTT. Amino acid sequence: CASSLGTRSPVDTQYF. The V call is TRBV11-3, the J call TRBJ2-3; the match to TRBD2 covers 7 bases. V shed 1 base and J 5 bases; nucleotides not matched to a gene: 9. The CDR3 runs to 16 residues. Germline-derived CDR1 and CDR2 are SGHNT and YENEEA.

The chain has TRBV6-6 and TRBJ1-5, with D tentatively TRBD1 (5 bases). The CDR3 is 14 residues long. CDR1 is MNHNY and CDR2 is SVGAGI in the germline V gene (reference sequence). With 2 bases removed from V and 2 bases from J, the gap between germline ends came to 7 bases. The CDR3 nucleotides are TGTGCCAGCAGTTACCGGACACGCAATCAGCCCCAGCATTTT. This translates into CASSYRTRNQPQHF.

The rearrangement links TRBV9 to TRBJ1-3; D gene unclear. CDR3 size: 15 residues. The germline V gene encodes CDR1 SGDLS and CDR2 YYNGEE. V dropped 0 bases and J dropped 0 bases, with 7 bases sitting between them. The CDR3 region has the DNA TGTGCCAGCAGCGTAGAGCTAGGCTCTGGAAACACCATATATTTT. Translation: CASSVELGSGNTIYF. The variable domain in full, completed from reference TRBV9 and TRBJ1-3, reads DSGVTQTPKHLITATGQRVTLRCSPRSGDLSVYWYQQSLDQGLQFLIQYYNGEERAKGNILERFSAQQFPDLHSELNLSSLELGDSALYFCASSVELGSGNTIYFGEGSWLTVV.

The chain recombines TRBV4-1 with TRBJ1-1; D may be TRBD1 (5 bases). Germline CDR1 reads MGHRA; CDR2 reads YSYEKL. The CDR3 is 15 amino acids. V gave up 3 bases and J gave up 4 bases, with 15 bases separating them. The CDR3 sequence: CASSQTGTGGTEAFF. CDR3 coding DNA: TGCGCCAGCAGCCAGACCGGGACCGGAGGCACTGAAGCTTTCTTT.

This clone was seen only once. The rearrangement joins TRBV6-2 or TRBV6-3 to TRBJ1-5; D is uncertain. Germline V gene sequence: CDR1 MNHEY, CDR2 SVGEGT. V lost 6 bases, J lost 6 bases, and 9 bases lay in between. This CDR3 region has 12 residues. CDR3 nucleotide sequence: TGTGCCAGCAGCCTAGACCTTCAGCCCCAGCATTTT. Protein: CASSLDLQPQHF.

This chain uses TRBV28 with TRBJ1-3; D is unresolved. Trimming removed 0 bases at V and 0 bases at J, with 9 bases between. Germline V gene lookup returns CDR1 MDHEN and CDR2 SYDVKM. CDR3 length: 16 residues. The CDR3 DNA reads as TGTGCCAGCAGTTTATGGCAGACTAGCTCTGGAAACACCATATATTTT. Protein product: CASSLWQTSSGNTIYF.

The chain has TRBV9 and TRBJ2-5; 14 bases match TRBD2. The V segment lost 3 bases and the J segment 4 bases; nucleotides outside the gene matches: 5. This CDR3 has 16 amino acids. Germline V lookup: CDR1 SGDLS, CDR2 YYNGEE. CDR3 in DNA: TGTGCCAGCAGCGAATCCGGGACTAGCGGGGGAGAGACCCAGTACTTC. Protein: CASSESGTSGGETQYF.

The chain employs TRBV4-2 and TRBJ1-4; possible D gene TRBD1, 5 bases. V was trimmed by 0 bases and J by 12 bases, leaving 8 bases between them. Germline V CDR1 and CDR2: LGHNA, YNFKEQ. The CDR3 runs 12 residues. The CDR3 sequence is CASSQEGGELFF. CDR3 bases: TGTGCCAGCAGCCAAGAAGGAGGGGAACTGTTTTTT.

The chain is built from TRBV28 and TRBJ1-3; TRBD1 agrees at 7 bases. The CDR3 consists of 14 residues. The J segment lost 0 bases and the V segment lost 8 bases, leaving 4 bases of the junction unmatched. From germline, CDR1 is MDHEN and CDR2 SYDVKM. In DNA form, the CDR3 reads TGTGCCAGCTGGACAGGTAGCTCTGGAAACACCATATATTTT. As protein: CASWTGSSGNTIYF.

CDR3 DNA sequence: TGCGCCAGCAGCTTGGGTGGGCTCTACGAGCAGTACTTC. Translated, it gives CASSLGGLYEQYF. The rearrangement links TRBV5-1 to TRBJ2-7; D uncertain. This CDR3 spans 13 amino acids. Trimming stripped 0 bases from V and 3 bases from J, with 7 bases between. Germline CDR1 is SGHRS and CDR2 is YFSETQ.

In DNA, the CDR3 is TGTGCCAGCACCTACGGAGGAGTTACTGAAGCTTTCTTT. Translating gives CASTYGGVTEAFF. This chain connects TRBV12-3 or TRBV12-4 to TRBJ1-1; D is ambiguous. Trimming shortened V by 7 bases and J by 5 bases, and 14 bases separated the two germline ends. This CDR3 is 13 amino acids long.

CDR3 residues: CAISESTGQSADTQYF. DNA for the CDR3: TGTGCCATCAGTGAGTCGACGGGTCAGTCCGCAGATACGCAGTATTTT. This rearrangement joins TRBV10-3 to TRBJ2-3; no definite D call. V was pared by 0 bases and J by 4 bases, with 14 bases between. Looked up from germline, CDR1 is ENHRY and CDR2 is SYGVKD. This CDR3 has 16 residues.

This clone was recorded only once. The rearrangement links TRBV6-5 to TRBJ2-2, with a possible D match to TRBD2 (6 bases). The CDR3 is 14 amino acids. Between the trimmed V and J ends, which lost 11 bases and 3 bases, there was a span of 16 bases. Germline CDR1 is MNHEY and CDR2 is SVGAGI. As DNA, the CDR3 is TGTGCCGTCCCATCCGGGACTCACACCGGGGAGCTGTTTTTT. As protein: CAVPSGTHTGELFF.